The 32 T cell receptor beta chains below were found in one sample sequenced in a study of vaccination effects on CD4 cells after COVID-19. Viral peptide pool expansion of antigen-specific CD4+ T cells preceded sequencing in the ViraFEST assay. Following culture for more than 9 days, CD4+ T cells were isolated. Infection dated between March and December 2020, before the Alpha, Beta and Delta variants reached the United States. Assay used: immunoSEQ multiplex PCR; TCRdb lists only in-frame clones, some missing. This sample yields 30,000 to 35,000 clones, of which 55% to 75% are seen a single time; 28% belongs to the top ten. The antigens for these receptors are not known. Sequencing was performed on CD4+ T cells from PBMCs cultured with a peptide pool, taken before COVID-19 vaccination. These receptors came from a human donor who had a prior SARS-CoV-2 infection.

The rearrangement uses TRBV7-9 and TRBJ2-1; D is perhaps TRBD2 (5 bases). The CDR3 contains 14 residues. Trimming left V 3 bases short and J 4 bases short, with 10 bases between. Germline CDR1 and CDR2: SEHNR and FQNEAQ (reference sequence). In nucleotides, the CDR3 is TGTGCCAGCAGCTTCGGGATCCAATACAATGAGCAGTTCTTC. This gives the protein CASSFGIQYNEQFF.

A remark on this clone: The junction differs from germline at one of its ends, possibly a read error. The chain combines TRBV7-7 with TRBJ2-1; tentative D call: TRBD2 (6 bases). Germline V gene lookup returns CDR1 SSHAT and CDR2 FNYEAQ (reference sequence). The CDR3 loop spans 15 amino acids. The CDR3 loop reads CASSLEYSGLNEQFF. The CDR3 DNA sequence: TGTGCTAGCAGCTTAGAGTATAGCGGACTCAATGAGCAGTTCTTC.

The table lists this clone with a count of one. V and J are TRBV6-5 and TRBJ2-3; D possibly corresponds to TRBD2 (5 bases). Germline V gene data show CDR1 as MNHEY and CDR2 as SVGAGI. CDR3 length: 15 amino acids. V was cut by 0 bases and J by 4 bases, with 11 bases left in between. This CDR3 reads CASSYSPGGPDTQYF. The CDR3 DNA follows: TGTGCCAGCAGTTACTCTCCGGGCGGGCCAGATACGCAGTATTTT.

The chain links TRBV5-8 to TRBJ2-3; D gene unclear. V was shortened by 4 bases and J by 9 bases, with 12 bases between the two germline ends. The CDR3 runs to 12 residues. Germline V gene data show CDR1 as SGHTS and CDR2 as YDEGEE. CDR3 region: CASSPTSSTQYF. In DNA, the CDR3 is TGTGCCAGCAGCCCCACTTCATCCACGCAGTATTTT.

This chain uses TRBV30 with TRBJ2-5; D not certain. The CDR3 has 12 amino acids. The germline V and J ends were trimmed by 4 bases and 5 bases, with 11 bases remaining between them. Germline V CDR1 and CDR2: GTSNPN, SVGIG (reference sequence). The CDR3 bases are TGTGCCTGGAAGGGTCAGATTGAGACCCAGTACTTC. It translates to CAWKGQIETQYF.

This chain uses TRBV11-3 with TRBJ2-1; 12 bases align to TRBD1. The CDR3 length is 17 residues. The germline V gene encodes CDR1 SGHNT and CDR2 YENEEA. V was pared by 3 bases and J by 9 bases, with 12 bases of the junction left unmatched. In nucleotides, the CDR3 is TGTGCCAGCAGCTTTAGCGGGCAACGGGACAGGGGGCTTGAGCAGTTCTTC. It encodes CASSFSGQRDRGLEQFF. The whole variable domain, remainder taken from reference TRBV11-3 and TRBJ2-1, is EAGVVQSPRYKIIEKKQPVAFWCNPISGHNTLYWYLQNLGQGPELLIRYENEEAVDDSQLPKDRFSAERLKGVDSTLKIQPAELGDSAVYLCASSFSGQRDRGLEQFFGPGTRLTVL.

The CDR3 reads CATSDGGLETQYF. The CDR3 region has the DNA TGTGCCACCAGTGATGGGGGGCTGGAGACCCAGTACTTC. This chain links TRBV24-1 with TRBJ2-5, with D perhaps given as TRBD1 or TRBD2 (6 bases each). The germline CDR1 and CDR2 sequences are KGHDR and SFDVKD. Trimming took 3 bases from V and 5 from J, leaving 9 bases between them. This CDR3 has 13 residues.

This sequence joins TRBV5-4 and TRBJ2-7, with TRBD2 matching 14 bases. This CDR3 comprises 16 residues. CDR1 SGHNT and CDR2 YYREEE come from the germline V gene (reference sequence). V was pared by 4 bases and J by 7 bases, with 10 bases of the junction left unmatched. CDR3 in amino acids: CASSGGLAGENGEQYF. In nucleotides, the CDR3 is TGTGCCAGCAGCGGGGGACTAGCGGGAGAGAACGGGGAGCAGTACTTC.

The chain combines TRBV7-6 with TRBJ2-7; a possible D gene is TRBD1 (5 bases). V shed 0 bases and J shed 5 bases, with 8 bases lying between them. The CDR3 has 13 residues. The germline V gene encodes CDR1 SGHVS and CDR2 FNYEAQ. CDR3 nucleotide sequence: TGTGCCAGCAGCTTAGCAGGGGTTAACGAGCAGTACTTC. This sequence encodes CASSLAGVNEQYF.

This clone was detected only a few times. The rearrangement links TRBV3-1 (or the pseudogene TRBV3-2) to TRBJ2-7; TRBD2 agrees at 11 bases. The germline V gene encodes CDR1 LGHDT and CDR2 YNNKEL (reference sequence). Unmatched junction bases numbered 5, after V lost 5 bases and J lost 2 bases. The CDR3 has 15 amino acids. CDR3 sequence (DNA): TGTGCCAGCAGCGTGGGACTAGCGGTGACCTACGAGCAGTACTTC. It specifies CASSVGLAVTYEQYF.

CDR3 sequence: CASSEVNLAQPQHF. Written as DNA, the CDR3 is TGTGCCAGCAGTGAAGTAAATCTAGCTCAGCCCCAGCATTTT. The V and J genes are TRBV6-1 and TRBJ1-5; D is unclear. This CDR3 has 14 amino acids. V was pared by 1 base and J by 6 bases, with 10 bases between. CDR1 is MNHNS and CDR2 is SASEGT in the germline V gene.

The J gene is TRBJ2-5, the V gene TRBV5-4, with D unclear. The V end lost 0 bases, the J end lost 5 bases, and 11 bases lay between the germline ends. CDR3 length: 14 residues. The V gene's germline CDR1 is SGHNT and CDR2 YYREEE (reference sequence). The CDR3 DNA sequence: TGTGCCAGCAGCTTGGGTGGCAGCATGGAGACCCAGTACTTC. It encodes CASSLGGSMETQYF.

The CDR3 DNA is TGTGCCAGCAGCAAGGTGGGAGGGCCACTTTTGTACGAGCAGTACTTC. Protein: CASSKVGGPLLYEQYF. The chain couples TRBV21-1 to TRBJ2-7; the table's TRBD2 call for D was not verified on the DNA. TRBV21-1 is given as a pseudogene. The length of the CDR3 is 16 residues.

This sequence joins TRBV7-9 and TRBJ2-5; the match to TRBD1 covers 10 bases. CDR1 SEHNR and CDR2 FQNEAQ come from the germline V gene (reference sequence). The CDR3 length is 14 residues. V lost 3 bases, J lost 5 bases, and 3 bases stayed unmatched. CDR3 in amino acids: CASSLTGGGETQYF. In DNA form, the CDR3 reads TGTGCCAGCAGCTTGACAGGGGGCGGGGAGACCCAGTACTTC.

The chain joins TRBV7-2 to TRBJ2-7; no definite D call. This CDR3 region has 14 residues. CDR1 is SGHTA and CDR2 is FQGNSA in the germline V gene. V lost 1 base, J lost 2 bases, and 9 bases lay in between. CDR3 amino acids: CASSLVAWTYEQYF. The CDR3 DNA reads TGTGCCAGCAGCTTAGTCGCCTGGACCTACGAGCAGTACTTC.

The rearrangement uses TRBV3-1 (or the pseudogene TRBV3-2) and TRBJ1-1; D gene uncertain. Trimming removed 1 base from V and 4 bases from J, with 10 bases in between. Germline V CDR1 and CDR2: LGHDT, YNNKEL (reference sequence). The CDR3 length is 14 residues. The DNA for the CDR3 is TGTGCCAGCAGCCAAGTCTACAGAATCACTGAAGCTTTCTTT. Translating it yields CASSQVYRITEAFF.

V and J are TRBV5-8 and TRBJ1-2; D is undetermined. The V and J ends lost 5 bases and 2 bases respectively, with 4 bases between them. The CDR3 loop spans 11 amino acids. Germline values: CDR1 SGHTS, CDR2 YDEGEE. The CDR3 here is CASSPNYGYTF. The DNA of the CDR3 is TGTGCCAGCAGTCCCAACTATGGCTACACCTTC.

The chain is built from TRBV9 and TRBJ1-6, with D perhaps matching TRBD1 (5 bases). In germline, CDR1 is SGDLS, CDR2 YYNGEE. This CDR3 region has 14 residues. Trimming removed 0 bases from V and 7 bases from J, with 8 bases in between. CDR3 in amino acids: CASSVEQENSPLHF. CDR3 nucleotide sequence: TGTGCCAGCAGCGTAGAACAGGAAAATTCACCCCTCCACTTT.

This rearrangement joins TRBV7-2 to TRBJ2-6; D unresolved. V was pared by 5 bases and J by 0 bases, with 8 bases between. Germline-derived CDR1 and CDR2 are SGHTA and FQGNSA. This CDR3 region has 15 residues. The CDR3 bases are TGTGCCAGCAGCCTAGGCTCCTCTGGGGCCAACGTCCTGACTTTC. As protein: CASSLGSSGANVLTF.

The chain links TRBV7-8 to TRBJ2-7; no reliable D call. Trimming cost V 5 bases and J 3 bases, with 8 bases left between them. CDR3 length: 12 residues. Per the germline V gene, CDR1 is SGHVS and CDR2 is FQNEAQ. The CDR3 loop is CASSQTYYEQYF. CDR3 nucleotide sequence: TGTGCCAGCAGCCAGACATACTACGAGCAGTACTTC.

The gene calls are TRBV30 and TRBJ2-7, with unresolved D. This CDR3 is 12 amino acids long. Trimming removed 2 bases from V and 3 bases from J, with 8 bases in between. Germline lookup yields CDR1 GTSNPN and CDR2 SVGIG (reference sequence). CDR3 sequence (DNA): TGTGCCTGGAGTATCAACATCTACGAGCAGTACTTC. It yields the protein CAWSINIYEQYF.

V is TRBV11-2 and J is TRBJ2-3; D assignment may be TRBD1 or TRBD2 (5 bases each). Germline CDR1 reads SGHAT; CDR2 reads FQNNGV. The CDR3 contains 16 residues. The V end lost 0 bases, the J end lost 1 base, and 11 bases lay between the germline ends. The CDR3 reads CASSLEGVGGTDTQYF. CDR3 bases: TGTGCCAGCAGCTTAGAGGGGGTGGGGGGCACAGATACGCAGTATTTT. Combining the CDR3 with reference TRBV11-2 and TRBJ2-3 gives the whole variable domain EAGVAQSPRYKIIEKRQSVAFWCNPISGHATLYWYQQILGQGPKLLIQFQNNGVVDDSQLPKDRFSAERLKGVDSTLKIQPAKLEDSAVYLCASSLEGVGGTDTQYFGPGTRLTVL.

The chain uses TRBV7-3 and TRBJ2-3; 7 nucleotides line up with TRBD2. Trimming at V came to 1 base and at J to 2 bases, leaving 6 bases not matched to a gene. CDR3 length: 16 residues. CDR1 and CDR2 from the germline V gene are SGHTA and FQGTGA. CDR3 DNA: TGTGCCAGCAGCTTAAATGGGGGAGGGGCCACAGATACGCAGTATTTT. Its protein is CASSLNGGGATDTQYF.

This clone was observed a few times. V and J are TRBV19 and TRBJ2-1; D perhaps matches TRBD2 (6 bases). The CDR3 extends over 12 amino acids. V was shortened by 5 bases and J by 13 bases, with 15 bases between the two germline ends. Germline V CDR1 and CDR2: LNHDA, SQIVND (reference sequence). The CDR3 DNA reads TGTGCCAGTAGTCCAAATAGCGGTACTCAGTTCTTC. Translation gives CASSPNSGTQFF. Drawing the rest from reference TRBV19 and TRBJ2-1, the complete variable domain is DGGITQSPKYLFRKEGQNVTLSCEQNLNHDAMYWYRQDPGQGLRLIYYSQIVNDFQKGDIAEGYSVSREKKESFPLTVTSAQKNPTAFYLCASSPNSGTQFFGPGTRLTVL.

The CDR3 DNA reads TGTGCCAGCCGGCTGGACAGGGGGATGAATTCACCCCTCCACTTT. Translated: CASRLDRGMNSPLHF. The chain joins TRBV2 to TRBJ1-6; 10 bases match TRBD1. The CDR3 totals 15 residues. Unmatched junction bases numbered 8, after V lost 8 bases and J lost 7 bases. From germline, CDR1 is SNHLY and CDR2 FYNNEI. The variable domain in full, with the rest retrieved from reference TRBV2 and TRBJ1-6, is EPEVTQTPSHQVTQMGQEVILRCVPISNHLYFYWYRQILGQKVEFLVSFYNNEISEKSEIFDDQFSVERPDGSNFTLKIRSTKLEDSAMYFCASRLDRGMNSPLHFGNGTRLTVT.

The chain carries TRBV11-2 and TRBJ2-7; D unresolved. Trimming stripped 5 bases from V and 4 bases from J, with 21 bases between. Germline V lookup: CDR1 SGHAT, CDR2 FQNNGV. The CDR3 is 16 amino acids. This CDR3 reads CASSRVGSVDSYEQYF. The CDR3 coding sequence is TGTGCCAGCAGCCGCGTGGGGTCTGTAGATTCATACGAGCAGTACTTC.

This chain links TRBV7-8 with TRBJ2-3, with 11 bases that match TRBD1. CDR3 length: 16 amino acids. With 5 bases clipped from V and 0 bases from J, the junction kept 4 bases outside the gene matches. The germline V gene has CDR1 SGHVS and CDR2 FQNEAQ. The CDR3 region is CASSGGTGGSTDTQYF. The CDR3 DNA is TGTGCCAGCAGCGGGGGGACAGGGGGGAGCACAGATACGCAGTATTTT.

V is TRBV29-1 and J is TRBJ1-4; 8 bases align to TRBD1. CDR1 and CDR2 (germline): SQVTM, ANQGSEA. The ends lost 8 bases at V and 0 bases at J; junction bases unmatched: 2. The CDR3 spans 13 residues. CDR3 DNA sequence: TGCAGCACACAGGGGGCAACTAATGAAAAACTGTTTTTT. Translation: CSTQGATNEKLFF.

The rearrangement links TRBV5-1 to TRBJ1-2, with 7 bases lining up with TRBD1. Germline V gene lookup returns CDR1 SGHRS and CDR2 YFSETQ. V trimming: 0 bases; J trimming: 8 bases; junction bases outside the gene matches: 10. The CDR3 length is 15 residues. The CDR3 loop is CASSLGGRGSVGYTF. In DNA, the CDR3 is TGCGCCAGCAGCTTGGGGGGCAGGGGGTCAGTCGGCTACACCTTC.

This clone was detected only once. The chain joins TRBV5-4 to TRBJ2-5; possible D gene TRBD2, 6 bases. The CDR3 is made up of 13 amino acids. V shed 6 bases and J shed 6 bases, with 15 bases lying between them. Germline values: CDR1 SGHNT, CDR2 YYREEE (reference sequence). The CDR3 reads CASNEGGVKTQYF. The CDR3 nucleotides read TGTGCCAGCAACGAGGGAGGCGTGAAGACCCAGTACTTC.

The chain employs TRBV19 and TRBJ2-3, with 12 bases aligning to TRBD1. J lost 0 bases, V lost 7 bases, and 5 bases had no gene match. Germline-derived CDR1 and CDR2 are LNHDA and SQIVND (reference sequence). The CDR3 loop spans 16 amino acids. The DNA for the CDR3 is TGTGCCAGTACTGGGGGACAGGGGGCTAGCACAGATACGCAGTATTTT. Protein sequence: CASTGGQGASTDTQYF. Full variable domain (outside the CDR3, taken from reference TRBV19 and TRBJ2-3): DGGITQSPKYLFRKEGQNVTLSCEQNLNHDAMYWYRQDPGQGLRLIYYSQIVNDFQKGDIAEGYSVSREKKESFPLTVTSAQKNPTAFYLCASTGGQGASTDTQYFGPGTRLTVL.

This sequence joins TRBV7-6 and TRBJ1-4; TRBD1 matches 7 bases. J lost 4 bases, V lost 3 bases, and 8 bases had no gene match. There are 16 residues in the CDR3. Germline V gene data show CDR1 as SGHVS and CDR2 as FNYEAQ. The chain's CDR3 is CASSLEGQSFNEKLFF. DNA of the CDR3: TGTGCCAGCAGCTTGGAGGGACAGAGCTTTAATGAAAAACTGTTTTTT.